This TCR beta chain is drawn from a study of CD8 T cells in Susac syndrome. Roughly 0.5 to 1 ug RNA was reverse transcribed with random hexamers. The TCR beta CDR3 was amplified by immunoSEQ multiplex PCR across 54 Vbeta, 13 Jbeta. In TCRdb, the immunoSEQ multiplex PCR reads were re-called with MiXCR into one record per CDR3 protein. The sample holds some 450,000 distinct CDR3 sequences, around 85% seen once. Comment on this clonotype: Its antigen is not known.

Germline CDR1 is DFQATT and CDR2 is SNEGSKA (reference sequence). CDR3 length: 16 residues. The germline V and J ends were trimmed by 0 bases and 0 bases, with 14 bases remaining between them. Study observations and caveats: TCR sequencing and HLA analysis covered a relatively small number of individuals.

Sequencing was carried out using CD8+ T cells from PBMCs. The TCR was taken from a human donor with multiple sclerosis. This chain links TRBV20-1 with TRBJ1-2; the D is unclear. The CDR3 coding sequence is TGCAGTGCTAGAGATCCTAGAGGCCGAGCTAACTATGGCTACACCTTC. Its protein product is CSARDPRGRANYGYTF.